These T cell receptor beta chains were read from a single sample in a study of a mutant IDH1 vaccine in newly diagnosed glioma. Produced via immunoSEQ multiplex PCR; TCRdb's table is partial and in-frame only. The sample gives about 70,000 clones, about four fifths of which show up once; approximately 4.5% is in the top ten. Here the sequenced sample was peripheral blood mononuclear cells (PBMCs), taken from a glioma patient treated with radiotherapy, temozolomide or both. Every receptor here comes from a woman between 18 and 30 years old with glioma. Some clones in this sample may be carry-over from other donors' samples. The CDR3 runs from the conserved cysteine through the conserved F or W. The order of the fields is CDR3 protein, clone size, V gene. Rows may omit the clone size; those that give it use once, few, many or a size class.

CDR3: CASLGQPYTYNEQFF
size: .
V: TRBV19

CDR3: CASSPRGQNLVEAFF
size: few
V: TRBV5-4

CDR3: CSVDLRGRARDYGYTF
size: .
V: TRBV29-1

CDR3: CASSVGGTAYEQYF
size: .
V: TRBV7-3

CDR3: CASRPPGTPGDIQYF
size: .
V: TRBV2

CDR3: CASSFLGSPGELFF
size: .
V: TRBV27

CDR3: CASRFRVNTGELFF
size: .
V: TRBV6-5

CDR3: CSVEDTDSPYEQYF
size: .
V: TRBV29-1

CDR3: CASRGTSVEQFF
size: .
V: TRBV2

CDR3: CASSSRGNNEKLFF
size: few
V: TRBV6-6

CDR3: CSVEGQANTEAFF
size: .
V: TRBV29-1

CDR3: CASRGDKYGGKLFF
size: once
V: TRBV19

CDR3: CASSSTSGYEQYF
size: once
V: TRBV5-6

CDR3: CASSPQGRAVYGYTF
size: .
V: TRBV9

CDR3: CASGPGQGSHEQYF
size: .
V: TRBV18

CDR3: CASSYDFAGGTGELFF
size: .
V: TRBV6-5

CDR3: CAISMTGLNEKLFF
size: .
V: TRBV10-3

CDR3: CASRVTPAVDTGELFF
size: once
V: TRBV6-4

CDR3: CASGGGLDGSETQYF
size: .
V: TRBV12-5

CDR3: CASSLADNTEAFF
size: few
V: TRBV5-4

CDR3: CASSWTVGNEQFF
size: .
V: TRBV19

CDR3: CASSLVRSVLNTGELFF
size: .
V: TRBV7-2

CDR3: CASSEFDSLDTQYF
size: .
V: TRBV6-1

CDR3: CASSVSVPSNQPQHF
size: few
V: TRBV6-1

CDR3: CASSFGQGAVGYTF
size: once
V: TRBV5-1

CDR3: CASSPRDRGAGGELFF
size: .
V: TRBV4-2

CDR3: CASSSRQGRLSNQPQHF
size: .
V: TRBV5-6

CDR3: CASSSTYEQYF
size: .
V: TRBV7-9